This is a list of T cell receptor beta chains from one sample in a study of blood T cell repertoires in COVID-19. Profiling relied on immunoSEQ multiplex PCR, and the TCRdb table lists in-frame clones only, not all of them. The profile shows just under 300,000 clones, more than 85% of them singletons. The specimen sequenced was peripheral blood. Every receptor here comes from a man between 65 and 79 years old with acute or convalescent COVID-19. Each CDR3 is given with its conserved first and last residue. D genes are given only for firm matches. Clone size is not always given. Where it is, it says once, few, many or a class for expanded clones.

TRBD1	TRBV7-2	once	TRBJ2-5	TGTGCCAGCAGCTTAGAGGGGGCGCTCCGAGAGACCCAGTACTTC	CASSLEGALRETQYF
TRBD1	TRBV4-2	-	TRBJ2-5	TGTGCCAGCAGCCAACGGACAGGGGAGACCCAGTACTTC	CASSQRTGETQYF
-	TRBV10-1	-	TRBJ1-1	TGCGCCAGCAGTCGTTCTGGGGCAAACACTGAAGCTTTCTTT	CASSRSGANTEAFF
TRBD1	TRBV5-4	-	TRBJ1-3	TGTGCCAGCAGTCCCGGGACAGGTGAAGACACCATATATTTT	CASSPGTGEDTIYF
-	TRBV19	-	TRBJ2-1	TGTGCCAGTAGTATAGGGAGGAATGAGCAGTTCTTC	CASSIGRNEQFF
TRBD2	TRBV6-5	-	TRBJ2-3	TGTGCCAGCAGTCCTAGCGGGGGGGTAGGAGATACGCAGTATTTT	CASSPSGGVGDTQYF
-	TRBV12-1	-	TRBJ2-3	TGTGCCAGCAGCTGCCGGACTAGCGGACGCACAGATACGCAGTATTTT	CASSCRTSGRTDTQYF
TRBD1	TRBV29-1	-	TRBJ2-3	TGCAGCGGGCGACAGGGAGGCACAGATACGCAGTATTTT	CSGRQGGTDTQYF
-	TRBV6-5	-	TRBJ1-4	TGTGCCAGCACCCGGAGGGGCGGGGATGAAAAACTGTTTTTT	CASTRRGGDEKLFF
TRBD1	TRBV6-5	-	TRBJ2-5	TGTGCCAGCAGACCTCGGACAGGGATGGAGACCCAGTACTTC	CASRPRTGMETQYF
TRBD1	TRBV4-2	-	TRBJ2-7	TGTGCCAGCAGCCGGGACAGGCGCTACGAGCAGTACTTC	CASSRDRRYEQYF